A selection of T cell receptor beta chains follows, all from one sample in a study of blood T cell repertoires in COVID-19. Data came from immunoSEQ multiplex PCR; TCRdb stores just in-frame clones and leaves some out. The table has about 400,000 clones, just under 90% seen once. The source material was PBMCs or T cells enriched from blood (not recorded which). Source of these receptors: a woman in her twenties or thirties who had recovered from COVID-19. The CDR3 runs from the conserved cysteine through the conserved F or W. A D gene is named only where the DNA matches it firmly. Clone size is not always given. Where it is, it says once, few, many or a class for expanded clones.

j_call v_call d_call clone_size cdr3_aa cdr3_nt
TRBJ1-5 TRBV27 - - CASSSVRSLYSNQPQHF TGTGCCAGCAGCTCTGTTAGGAGCCTTTATAGCAATCAGCCCCAGCATTTT
TRBJ1-2 TRBV3-1/TRBV3-2 TRBD1 - CASSQETGGYGYTF TGTGCCAGCAGCCAAGAGACAGGGGGCTATGGCTACACCTTC
TRBJ1-5 TRBV10-2 - - CASREGSGQPQHF TGCGCCAGCCGGGAGGGGTCCGGGCAGCCCCAGCATTTT
TRBJ2-3 TRBV28 TRBD2 - CASSFLSGLGSSTDTQYF TGTGCCAGCAGTTTCCTTTCGGGACTAGGGTCGTCCACAGATACGCAGTATTTT
TRBJ1-2 TRBV7-3 - - CASSFSGNYGYTF TGTGCCAGCAGCTTTTCAGGGAACTATGGCTACACCTTC
TRBJ2-7 TRBV27 - - CASSITPGLSYEQYF TGTGCCAGCAGCATCACCCCAGGGTTATCGTACGAGCAGTACTTC
TRBJ2-7 TRBV28 TRBD2 - CASSLLSGGSYEQYF TGTGCCAGCAGTTTATTAAGCGGGGGTTCCTACGAGCAGTACTTC
TRBJ2-5 TRBV2 - - CASNTYPGSQETQYF TGTGCCAGCAATACTTATCCAGGGTCCCAAGAGACCCAGTACTTC
TRBJ1-5 TRBV27 - - CASSLFVTGQPQHF TGTGCCAGCAGTTTATTTGTTACAGGTCAGCCCCAGCATTTT
TRBJ2-7 TRBV28 - few CASSLYQGFSYEQYF TGTGCCAGCAGTTTATACCAGGGTTTTAGCTACGAGCAGTACTTC